The text below deals with one TCR beta chain. Sequenced by immunoSEQ multiplex PCR; TCRdb stores in-frame clones only, minus some. Here the sample spans tens of thousands of clones, about 98% being singletons. The germline gives CDR1 KGHSH, CDR2 LQKENI. V lost 3 bases, J lost 3 bases, and 9 bases lay in between. CDR3 length: 13 amino acids. This record belongs to a study of technical replicates of blood from several donors. The sequence was obtained from a human donor in good health. The V gene is TRBV18, the J gene TRBJ2-7; D may be TRBD2 (5 bases). Sequencing was done on a sample of T cells isolated from PBMCs. The CDR3 coding sequence is TGTGCCAGCTCACCTGGACGGGACTACGAGCAGTACTTC. Translated, it gives CASSPGRDYEQYF.